This note documents a single T cell receptor beta chain sequence. What it binds is not known. Random hexamers were used to reverse transcribe roughly 0.5 to 1 ug of RNA. From the immunoSEQ multiplex PCR reads, TCRdb called clonotypes with MiXCR, one entry per CDR3 protein. The sample includes 200,000 to 250,000 distinct CDR3 sequences, roughly 96% seen only once; the top ten take roughly 0.1%. The sample comes from a study of CD8 T cells in Susac syndrome. Study findings and constraints: The study conceded that its TCR sequencing and HLA analysis involved relatively few individuals.

Bulk CD8+ and CD4+ cells came from magnetic negative isolation; CD8+ TEMRA by FACS. V lost 4 bases, J lost 5 bases, and 12 bases lay in between. CDR1 and CDR2 from the germline V gene are MGHDK and SYGVNS. The CDR3 length is 14 residues. The clonotype comes from a human donor with multiple sclerosis. What was sequenced was CD4+ T cells from PBMCs. The rearrangement links TRBV25-1 to TRBJ1-5; possible D gene TRBD1, 5 bases. CDR3 loop: CASSVRGADQPQHF. The CDR3 nucleotides are TGTGCCAGCAGTGTTAGAGGGGCCGATCAGCCCCAGCATTTT.